These 14 T cell receptor beta chains were sequenced from one sample in a study of CD4 T cells in relation to SARS-CoV-2 and coronaviruses. Repertoires were generated with immunoSEQ multiplex PCR, while TCRdb's copy carries only in-frame clones and drops some. The sample carries 41,000 or so clones, approximately 87% recorded once. No antigens are known for them. Sample: naive CD4+ T cells from PBMCs, cultured in vitro. Subset of the sample: naive CD4+ T cells isolated by negative enrichment. Receptor source: an adult with COVID-19.

A note on this clone: At one end the junction does not follow the germline gene, possibly because of a read error. V and J are TRBV7-7 and TRBJ2-1; 10 nucleotides match TRBD2. There are 14 residues in the CDR3. Germline V CDR1 and CDR2: SSHAT, FNYEAQ (reference sequence). The CDR3 bases are TGTGCTAGCAGCCTCGGGACTAGCGTTGATGAGCAGTTCTTC. Encoded protein: CASSLGTSVDEQFF.

This clone was counted a few times. The V call is TRBV12-3 or TRBV12-4, the J call TRBJ1-5; no reliable D call. The CDR3 runs 12 residues. The V and J ends lost 3 bases and 9 bases respectively, with 9 bases between them. CDR3 loop: CASSFGKGPQHF. The CDR3 DNA reads TGTGCCAGCAGTTTCGGGAAGGGGCCCCAGCATTTT.

The chain joins TRBV24-1 to TRBJ2-2; D is possibly TRBD1 (6 bases). The ends were cut back, 9 bases at V and 0 bases at J, with 7 bases in the middle. Germline CDR1 is KGHDR and CDR2 is SFDVKD. This CDR3 has 13 residues. Written as DNA, the CDR3 is TGTGCCACCGGACAGTCGAACACCGGGGAGCTGTTTTTT. Translating it yields CATGQSNTGELFF.

There are a few counts of this clone. The chain links TRBV30 to TRBJ1-4, with 9 positions matching TRBD1. The germline gives CDR1 GTSNPN, CDR2 SVGIG (reference sequence). After removal of 1 base from V and 4 bases from J, the junction contained 7 bases not matched to a gene. The CDR3 runs to 16 residues. CDR3 DNA sequence: TGTGCCTGGAGTGAGCTACCGGGACAGGGTAATGAAAAACTGTTTTTT. Its translation is CAWSELPGQGNEKLFF.

This clone has a single count. This rearrangement joins TRBV7-6 to TRBJ2-2; 8 positions agree with TRBD2. This CDR3 has 15 residues. Looked up from germline, CDR1 is SGHVS and CDR2 is FNYEAQ. The trim removed 1 base at V and 4 bases at J, leaving 2 bases unmatched. CDR3 bases: TGTGCCAGCAGCTTAGGAGCGGGAGCCACCGGGGAGCTGTTTTTT. Protein product: CASSLGAGATGELFF.

The chain joins TRBV21-1 to TRBJ2-7; no DNA check was done on the table's D call, TRBD2. TRBV21-1 is reported as a pseudogene. The CDR3 totals 9 residues. The CDR3 bases are TGTGCCAGCACTAACGAGCAGTACTTC. Its translation: CASTNEQYF.

This chain uses TRBV28 with TRBJ2-3; TRBD2 aligns across 10 bases. Unmatched junction bases numbered 12, after V lost 8 bases and J lost 4 bases. The length of the CDR3 is 16 residues. The germline V gene has CDR1 MDHEN and CDR2 SYDVKM. CDR3 in DNA: TGTGCCAGCGGACGCCTAGCGGGAGAAGGGGCAGATACGCAGTATTTT. This sequence encodes CASGRLAGEGADTQYF.

This chain uses TRBV30 with TRBJ2-5; D possibly uses TRBD1 or TRBD2 (5 bases each). The germline CDR1 and CDR2 sequences are GTSNPN and SVGIG (reference sequence). This CDR3 contains 15 residues. Trimming shortened V by 7 bases and J by 5 bases, and 23 bases separated the two germline ends. The CDR3 DNA follows: TGTGCCTTATATTCCGGGACCCCAAACCGGGAGACCCAGTACTTC. Protein sequence: CALYSGTPNRETQYF.

This CDR3 is CASSPSPFEQYF. The CDR3, as DNA: TGTGCCAGCTCACCATCCCCCTTCGAGCAGTACTTC. The rearrangement links TRBV18 to TRBJ2-7; D gene unclear. The length of the CDR3 is 12 residues. CDR1 is KGHSH, CDR2 LQKENI, per germline. Trimming took 2 bases from V and 6 from J, leaving 8 bases between them. The variable domain in full, completed from reference TRBV18 and TRBJ2-7, reads NAGVMQNPRHLVRRRGQEARLRCSPMKGHSHVYWYRQLPEEGLKFMVYLQKENIIDESGMPKERFSAEFPKEGPSILRIQQVVRGDSAAYFCASSPSPFEQYFGPGTRLTVT.

The sample holds one count of this clone. The rearrangement links TRBV14 to TRBJ2-2, with 13 bases matching TRBD2. CDR1 and CDR2 from the germline V gene are SGHDN and FVKESK. The CDR3 has 14 amino acids. V lost 8 bases to trimming and J lost 7 bases; unmatched junction nucleotides: 4. The CDR3 sequence is CASGTSGIFGELFF. In nucleotides, the CDR3 is TGTGCCAGCGGGACTAGCGGGATTTTCGGGGAGCTGTTTTTT.

The chain recombines TRBV15 with TRBJ2-3; no clear D. V lost 1 base, J lost 6 bases, and 5 bases lay in between. CDR1 LNHNV and CDR2 YYDKDF come from the germline V gene (reference sequence). This CDR3 spans 12 amino acids. In DNA form, the CDR3 reads TGTGCCACCAGCAGAGCTAGGGATACGCAGTATTTT. This translates into CATSRARDTQYF.

V is TRBV6-5 and J is TRBJ1-2; D is undetermined. The CDR3 spans 14 residues. The germline V and J ends were trimmed by 5 bases and 4 bases, with 14 bases remaining between them. The germline V gene has CDR1 MNHEY and CDR2 SVGAGI. CDR3: CASSRLTRGYGYTF. DNA for the CDR3: TGTGCCAGCAGTCGCTTGACTCGTGGCTATGGCTACACCTTC.

The V and J genes are TRBV2 and TRBJ1-5; 8 bases map to TRBD1. CDR3 length: 14 amino acids. Germline V lookup: CDR1 SNHLY, CDR2 FYNNEI. The V segment lost 4 bases and the J segment 7 bases; nucleotides outside the gene matches: 6. The CDR3 region is CASSAGQDTQPQHF. The DNA of the CDR3 is TGTGCCAGCAGTGCGGGACAGGACACCCAGCCCCAGCATTTT.

The chain combines TRBV4-1 with TRBJ2-2, with 14 bases that match TRBD2. Trimming at V came to 1 base and at J to 4 bases, leaving 5 bases not matched to a gene. The germline CDR1 and CDR2 sequences are MGHRA and YSYEKL. The CDR3 length is 18 residues. The CDR3 nucleotides read TGCGCCAGCAGCCAAGGGGTGGGGACTAGCGGGAGCACCGGGGAGCTGTTTTTT. Translation gives CASSQGVGTSGSTGELFF.